Described below is a single T cell receptor (beta chain) sequence and its context. Its cognate antigen is unknown. Patients chosen for sequencing had shown CD8+CD57+ cell expansion by flow cytometry. No therapy had been given to the patients at the time of blood sampling. This entry is derived from a study of CD8+CD57+ T cells in acquired aplastic anemia. V shed 1 base and J 2 bases; nucleotides not matched to a gene: 10. This CDR3 region has 18 residues. CDR1 and CDR2 from the germline V gene are DFQATT and SNEGSKA (reference sequence). Findings of the study overall: Both patients and controls carried the same twenty-nine CD8+ CDR3 sequences. CD8+ Simpson's diversity in patients was not significantly different from that in controls.

Profiles of TCR beta VDJ and CDR3 were generated from a genomic DNA template. TCRdb fed the reads into MiXCR, producing one record per CDR3 protein. Of about 98,000 distinct CDR3 sequences listed, approximately 73% are singletons. V gene TRBV20-1 combines with J gene TRBJ1-5; TRBD1 matches 11 bases. This TCR came from a human donor with aplastic anemia. Sample: sorted CD4+, CD8+, or CD8+CD57+ T cells (not recorded which) from PBMCs. The CDR3 region has the DNA TGCAGTGCTAGAGGCCTGGGACAGGGGGTAGTGGGCAATCAGCCCCAGCATTTT. Amino acid sequence: CSARGLGQGVVGNQPQHF.